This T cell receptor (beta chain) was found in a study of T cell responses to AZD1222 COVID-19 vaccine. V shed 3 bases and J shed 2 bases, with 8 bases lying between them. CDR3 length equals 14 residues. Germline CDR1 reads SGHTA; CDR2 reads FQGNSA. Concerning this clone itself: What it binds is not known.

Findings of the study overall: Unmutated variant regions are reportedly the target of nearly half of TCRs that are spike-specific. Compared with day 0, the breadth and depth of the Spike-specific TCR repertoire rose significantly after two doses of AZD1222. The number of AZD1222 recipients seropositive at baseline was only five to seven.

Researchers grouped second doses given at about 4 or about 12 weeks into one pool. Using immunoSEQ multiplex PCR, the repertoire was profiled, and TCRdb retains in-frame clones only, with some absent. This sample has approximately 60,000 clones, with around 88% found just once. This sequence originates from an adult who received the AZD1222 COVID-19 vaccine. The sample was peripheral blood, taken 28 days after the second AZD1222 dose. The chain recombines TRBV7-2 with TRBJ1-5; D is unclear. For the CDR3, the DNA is TGTGCCAGCAGCTTTTCCCCGGGCAATCAGCCCCAGCATTTT. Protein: CASSFSPGNQPQHF.